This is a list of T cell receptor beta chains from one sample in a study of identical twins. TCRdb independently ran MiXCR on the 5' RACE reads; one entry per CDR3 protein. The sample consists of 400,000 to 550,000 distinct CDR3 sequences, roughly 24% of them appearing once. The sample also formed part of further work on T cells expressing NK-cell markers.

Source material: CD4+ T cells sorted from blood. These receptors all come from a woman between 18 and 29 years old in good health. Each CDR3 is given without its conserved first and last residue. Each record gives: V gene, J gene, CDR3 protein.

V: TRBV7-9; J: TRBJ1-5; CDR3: ASSFGMSIQPQH
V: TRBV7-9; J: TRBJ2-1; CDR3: ASSSGRTGNNEQF
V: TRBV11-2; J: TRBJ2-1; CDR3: ASSLPGGGDVEQF
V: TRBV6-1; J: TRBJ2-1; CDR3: ASTDGGAYNEQF
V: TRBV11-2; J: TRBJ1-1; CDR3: ASSLAYSEAF
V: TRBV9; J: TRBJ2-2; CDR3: ASGVGDPNTGELF
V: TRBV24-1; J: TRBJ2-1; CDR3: ATSDSHNEQF
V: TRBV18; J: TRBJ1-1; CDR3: ASSPRGEAF
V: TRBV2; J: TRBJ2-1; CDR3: ASSWTGTAPRGEQF
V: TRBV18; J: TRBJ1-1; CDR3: ASSPMGRTEAF
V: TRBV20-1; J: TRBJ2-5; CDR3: SARPRQGISETQY
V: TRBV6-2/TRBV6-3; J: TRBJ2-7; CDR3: ASTWRKTHYEQY
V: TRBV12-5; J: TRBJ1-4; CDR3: ASGLSGSGKLF
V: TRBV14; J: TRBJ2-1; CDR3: ASSQGFRSGFPYNEQF
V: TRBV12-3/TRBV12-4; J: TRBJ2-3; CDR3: ASGAHRTDTQY
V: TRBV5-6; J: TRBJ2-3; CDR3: ASRGTTSTDTQY
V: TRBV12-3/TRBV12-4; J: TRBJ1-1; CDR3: ASSPRPRGTEAF
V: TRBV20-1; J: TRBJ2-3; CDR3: SAPSRTDTQY
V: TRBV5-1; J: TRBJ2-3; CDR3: ASSSWTSDADTQY
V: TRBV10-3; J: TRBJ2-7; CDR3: AIGDPLSGGYEQY
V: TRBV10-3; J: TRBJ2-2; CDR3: AISGQGAAGELF
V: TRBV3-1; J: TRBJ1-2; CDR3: ASSETGTGVYGYT
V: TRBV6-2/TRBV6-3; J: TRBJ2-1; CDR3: ASSYSSPIEQF
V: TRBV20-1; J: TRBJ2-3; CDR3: SARDPQGEDTQY
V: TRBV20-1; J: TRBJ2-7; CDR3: SARTPGTYEQY
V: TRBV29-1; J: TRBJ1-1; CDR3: SVDVGQGPAF
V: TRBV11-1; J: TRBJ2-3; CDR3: ASSLGGRAGLFTTQY
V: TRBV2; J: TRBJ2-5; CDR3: ASSPLLQETQY
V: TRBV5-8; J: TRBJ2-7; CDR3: ASKTRSYEQY
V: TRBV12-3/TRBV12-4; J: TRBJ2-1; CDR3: ASRKREQGEQF
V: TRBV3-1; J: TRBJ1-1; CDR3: ASSTTFDTEAF
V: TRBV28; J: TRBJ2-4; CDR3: ASSFTGIDIQY
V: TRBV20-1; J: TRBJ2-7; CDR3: SARSGSPVYEQY
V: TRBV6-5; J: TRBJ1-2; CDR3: ASSYQLQKNYGYT
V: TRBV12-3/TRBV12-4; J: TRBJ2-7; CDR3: ASSFLPGQGAREQY
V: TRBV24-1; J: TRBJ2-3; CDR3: ATSDILPGGRGSTDTQY
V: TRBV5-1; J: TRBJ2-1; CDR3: ASSLLHGRAYNEQF
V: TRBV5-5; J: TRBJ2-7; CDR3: ASRGAYYEQY
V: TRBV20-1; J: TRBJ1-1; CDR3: SARILNTEAF
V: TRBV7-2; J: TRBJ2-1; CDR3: ASSLTGQGSIHEQF
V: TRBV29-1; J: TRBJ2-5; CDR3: SVGSQAETQY
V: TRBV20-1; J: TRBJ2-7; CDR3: SAFWAGTYEQY